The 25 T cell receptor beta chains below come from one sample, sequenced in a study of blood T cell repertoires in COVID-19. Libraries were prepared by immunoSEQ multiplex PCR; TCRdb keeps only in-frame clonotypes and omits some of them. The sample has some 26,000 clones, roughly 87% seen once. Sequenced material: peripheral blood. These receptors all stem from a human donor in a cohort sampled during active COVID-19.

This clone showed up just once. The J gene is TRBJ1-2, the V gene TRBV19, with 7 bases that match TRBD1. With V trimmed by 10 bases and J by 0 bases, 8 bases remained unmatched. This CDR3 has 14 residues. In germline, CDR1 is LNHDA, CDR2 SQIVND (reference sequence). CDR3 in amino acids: CATAPGGSNYGYTF. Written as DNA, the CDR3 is TGTGCCACCGCCCCAGGGGGGTCTAACTATGGCTACACCTTC.

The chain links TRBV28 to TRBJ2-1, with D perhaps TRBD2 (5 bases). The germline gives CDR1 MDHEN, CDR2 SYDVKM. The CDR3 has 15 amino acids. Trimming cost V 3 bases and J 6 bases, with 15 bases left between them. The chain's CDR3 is CASSFLGSGGNEQFF. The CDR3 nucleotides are TGTGCCAGCAGTTTTCTGGGGAGCGGTGGCAATGAGCAGTTCTTC.

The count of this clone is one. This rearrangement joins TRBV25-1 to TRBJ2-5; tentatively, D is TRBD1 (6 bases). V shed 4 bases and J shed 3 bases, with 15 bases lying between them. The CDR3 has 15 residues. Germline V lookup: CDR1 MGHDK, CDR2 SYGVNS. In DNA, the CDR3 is TGTGCCAGCAGTGCTATTGGGGACACCGAAGAGACCCAGTACTTC. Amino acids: CASSAIGDTEETQYF.

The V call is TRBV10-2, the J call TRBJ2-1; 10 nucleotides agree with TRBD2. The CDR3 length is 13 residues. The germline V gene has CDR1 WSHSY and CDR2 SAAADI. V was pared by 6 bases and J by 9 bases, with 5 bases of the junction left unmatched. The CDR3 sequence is CASRAGGSGEQFF. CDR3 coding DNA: TGCGCCAGCAGAGCGGGGGGGTCTGGTGAGCAGTTCTTC.

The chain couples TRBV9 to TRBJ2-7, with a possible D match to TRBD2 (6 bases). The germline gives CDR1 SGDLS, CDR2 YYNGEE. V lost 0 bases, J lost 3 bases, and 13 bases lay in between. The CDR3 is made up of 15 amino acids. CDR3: CASSVERATVYEQYF. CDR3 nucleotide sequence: TGTGCCAGCAGCGTAGAGCGGGCCACGGTCTACGAGCAGTACTTC.

The CDR3 coding sequence is TGCGCCAGCACCCCAGGCAAATATACCAAGAGATCCGGTGCCCAGTACTTC. This translates into CASTPGKYTKRSGAQYF. The V call is TRBV23-1, the J call TRBJ2-5; D gene uncertain. TRBV23-1 is an ORF, and what it does is uncertain. This CDR3 region has 17 residues. With 7 bases removed from V and 9 bases from J, the gap between germline ends came to 30 bases.

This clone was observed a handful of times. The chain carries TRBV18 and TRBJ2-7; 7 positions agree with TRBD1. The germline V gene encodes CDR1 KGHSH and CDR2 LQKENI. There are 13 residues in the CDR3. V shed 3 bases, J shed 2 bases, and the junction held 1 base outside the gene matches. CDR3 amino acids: CASSPGTAYEQYF. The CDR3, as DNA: TGTGCCAGCTCACCCGGGACAGCCTACGAGCAGTACTTC.

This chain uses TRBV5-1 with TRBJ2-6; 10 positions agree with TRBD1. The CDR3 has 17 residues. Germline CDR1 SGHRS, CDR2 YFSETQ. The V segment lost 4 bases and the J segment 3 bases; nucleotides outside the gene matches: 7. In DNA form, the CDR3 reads TGCGCCAGCAGCCCAAGACAGGGGGCGGTTGGGGCCAACGTCCTGACTTTC. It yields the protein CASSPRQGAVGANVLTF.

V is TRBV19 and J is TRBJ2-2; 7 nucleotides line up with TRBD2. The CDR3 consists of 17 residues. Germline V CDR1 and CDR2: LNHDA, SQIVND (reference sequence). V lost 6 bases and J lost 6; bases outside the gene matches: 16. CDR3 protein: CASSHSGLRVVAGELFF. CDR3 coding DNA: TGTGCCAGTAGCCATTCGGGACTAAGGGTAGTCGCCGGGGAGCTGTTTTTT.

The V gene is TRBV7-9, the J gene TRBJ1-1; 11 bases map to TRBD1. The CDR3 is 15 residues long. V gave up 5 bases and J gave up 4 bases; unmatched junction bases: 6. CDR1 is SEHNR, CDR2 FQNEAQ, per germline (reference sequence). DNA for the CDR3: TGTGCCAGCAGCCCGACCGGGACAGGGGGCACTGAAGCTTTCTTT. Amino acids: CASSPTGTGGTEAFF.

This CDR3 is CASSMQDSHEQYF. The DNA of the CDR3 is TGTGCCAGTAGTATGCAGGACAGCCACGAGCAGTACTTC. V and J are TRBV19 and TRBJ2-7; possible D gene TRBD1, 6 bases. CDR1 and CDR2 from the germline V gene are LNHDA and SQIVND (reference sequence). V was cut by 3 bases and J by 5 bases, with 11 bases left in between. This CDR3 comprises 13 residues.

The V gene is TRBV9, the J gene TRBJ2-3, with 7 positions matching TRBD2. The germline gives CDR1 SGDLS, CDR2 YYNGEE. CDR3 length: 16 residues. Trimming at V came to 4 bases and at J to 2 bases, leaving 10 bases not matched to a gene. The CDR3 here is CASSPVASGHTDTQYF. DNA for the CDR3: TGTGCCAGCAGCCCCGTGGCTAGCGGTCACACAGATACGCAGTATTTT.

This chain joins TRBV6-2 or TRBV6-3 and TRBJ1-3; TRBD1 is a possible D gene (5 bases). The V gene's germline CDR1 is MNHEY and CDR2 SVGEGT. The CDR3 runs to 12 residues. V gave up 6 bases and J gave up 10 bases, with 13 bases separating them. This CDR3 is CASSKGDPTIYF. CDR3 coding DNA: TGTGCCAGCAGCAAAGGGGATCCTACCATATATTTT.

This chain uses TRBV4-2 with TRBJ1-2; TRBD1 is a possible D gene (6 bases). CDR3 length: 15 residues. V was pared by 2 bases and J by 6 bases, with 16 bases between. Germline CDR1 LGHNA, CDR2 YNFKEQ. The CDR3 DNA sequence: TGTGCCAGCAGCCAAACAATGGGGACATGGGATGGCTACACCTTC. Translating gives CASSQTMGTWDGYTF.

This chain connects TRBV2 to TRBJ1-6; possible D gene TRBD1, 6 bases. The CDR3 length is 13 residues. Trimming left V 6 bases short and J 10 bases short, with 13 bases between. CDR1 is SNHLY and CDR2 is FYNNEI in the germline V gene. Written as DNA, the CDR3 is TGTGCCAGCAGGCGGGGGGCCGGGTCACCCCTCCACTTT. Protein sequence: CASRRGAGSPLHF.

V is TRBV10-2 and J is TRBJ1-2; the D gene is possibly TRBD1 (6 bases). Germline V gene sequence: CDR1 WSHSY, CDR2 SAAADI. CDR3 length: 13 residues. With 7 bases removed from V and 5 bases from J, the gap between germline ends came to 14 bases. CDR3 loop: CASKEKGDYGYTF. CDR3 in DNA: TGCGCCAGCAAAGAGAAGGGGGATTATGGCTACACCTTC.

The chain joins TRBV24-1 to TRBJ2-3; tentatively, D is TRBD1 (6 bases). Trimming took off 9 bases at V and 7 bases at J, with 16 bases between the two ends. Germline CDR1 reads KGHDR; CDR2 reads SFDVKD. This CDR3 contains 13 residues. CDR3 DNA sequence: TGTGCCACCGGGGAATCAGGGGAACATACGCAGTATTTT. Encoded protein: CATGESGEHTQYF.

CDR3 in amino acids: CASSARGLADYEQYF. The CDR3 bases are TGTGCCAGCAGCGCCAGAGGACTAGCGGACTACGAGCAGTACTTC. The chain employs TRBV9 and TRBJ2-7, with 10 nucleotides matching TRBD2. The germline V gene encodes CDR1 SGDLS and CDR2 YYNGEE. The CDR3 spans 15 residues. With V trimmed by 3 bases and J by 3 bases, 6 bases remained unmatched.

As DNA, the CDR3 is TGTGCCAGCAGCCCCTTGCGGGGGTTGACCGAGATTGGAGTCGCCGGGGAGCTGTTTTTT. Translating gives CASSPLRGLTEIGVAGELFF. This sequence joins TRBV27 and TRBJ2-2; 7 positions agree with TRBD2. The V gene end was trimmed by 6 bases and the J gene end by 6 bases; junction bases not matched to a gene: 25. Germline assignment: CDR1 MNHEY and CDR2 SMNVEV (reference sequence). CDR3 length: 20 amino acids.

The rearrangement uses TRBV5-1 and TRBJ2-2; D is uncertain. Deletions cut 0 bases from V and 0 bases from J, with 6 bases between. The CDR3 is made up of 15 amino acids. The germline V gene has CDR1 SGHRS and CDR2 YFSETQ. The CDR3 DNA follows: TGCGCCAGCAGCTTGGACTTGGCGAACACCGGGGAGCTGTTTTTT. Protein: CASSLDLANTGELFF.

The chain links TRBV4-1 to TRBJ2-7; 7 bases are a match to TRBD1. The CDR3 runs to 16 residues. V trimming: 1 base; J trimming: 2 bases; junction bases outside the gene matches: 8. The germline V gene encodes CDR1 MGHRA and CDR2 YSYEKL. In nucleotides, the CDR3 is TGCGCCAGCAGCCAAGGGGGCGACAGGGTTACCTACGAGCAGTACTTC. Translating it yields CASSQGGDRVTYEQYF.

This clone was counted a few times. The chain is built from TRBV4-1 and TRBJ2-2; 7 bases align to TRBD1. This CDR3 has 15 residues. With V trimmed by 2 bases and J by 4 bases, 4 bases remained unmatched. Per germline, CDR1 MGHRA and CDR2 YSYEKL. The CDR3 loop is CASSQLPGGTGELFF. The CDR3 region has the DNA TGCGCCAGCAGCCAATTGCCAGGGGGCACCGGGGAGCTGTTTTTT.

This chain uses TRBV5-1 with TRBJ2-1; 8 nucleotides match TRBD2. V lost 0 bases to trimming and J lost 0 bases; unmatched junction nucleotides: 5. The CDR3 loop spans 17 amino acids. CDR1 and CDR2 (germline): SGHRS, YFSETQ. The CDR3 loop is CASSLDASGGSYNEQFF. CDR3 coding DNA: TGCGCCAGCAGCTTGGACGCCAGCGGGGGCTCCTACAATGAGCAGTTCTTC. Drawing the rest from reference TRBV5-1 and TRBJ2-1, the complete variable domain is KAGVTQTPRYLIKTRGQQVTLSCSPISGHRSVSWYQQTPGQGLQFLFEYFSETQRNKGNFPGRFSGRQFSNSRSEMNVSTLELGDSALYLCASSLDASGGSYNEQFFGPGTRLTVL.

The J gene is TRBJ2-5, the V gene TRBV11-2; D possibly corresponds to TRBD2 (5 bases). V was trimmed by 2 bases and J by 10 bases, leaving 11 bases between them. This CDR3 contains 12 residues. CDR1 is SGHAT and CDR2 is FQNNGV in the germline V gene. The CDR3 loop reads CASSLFGRGQYF. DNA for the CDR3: TGTGCCAGCAGCTTATTCGGTCGGGGCCAGTACTTC. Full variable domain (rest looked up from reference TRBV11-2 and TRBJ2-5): EAGVAQSPRYKIIEKRQSVAFWCNPISGHATLYWYQQILGQGPKLLIQFQNNGVVDDSQLPKDRFSAERLKGVDSTLKIQPAKLEDSAVYLCASSLFGRGQYFGPGTRLLVL.

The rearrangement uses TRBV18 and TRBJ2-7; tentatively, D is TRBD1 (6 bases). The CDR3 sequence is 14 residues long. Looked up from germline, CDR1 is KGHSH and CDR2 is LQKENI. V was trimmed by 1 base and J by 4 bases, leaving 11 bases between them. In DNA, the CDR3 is TGTGCCAGCTCACCACGGACAGATTTTTACGAGCAGTACTTC. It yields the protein CASSPRTDFYEQYF.